The rows below give T cell receptor beta chains drawn from one sample of a study of T cell repertoires in cytomegalovirus infection. Using its own MiXCR run on the reads, TCRdb lists one record per CDR3 protein. The sample holds some 560,000 distinct CDR3 sequences; under 45% are singletons and the top ten take 48%. The antigens of these receptors remain unknown. Sequencing used cultured PBMCs, obtained from culture after CMV antigen stimulation. The origin of the receptors is a human donor in good health (CMV status not recorded). Some clones in this sample may be carry-over from other donors' samples. The CDR3 runs from the conserved cysteine through the conserved F or W. Fields, in order: J gene, V gene, D gene, clone size, CDR3 DNA, CDR3 protein. D genes are given only for firm matches. Not all rows give a size; the values are once, few, many and, for expanded clones, a class.

J: TRBJ2-7
V: TRBV27
D: -
size: many
DNA: TGTGCCAGCAGTTCGACCGGGACGGTAGCCTACGAGCAGTACTTC
CDR3: CASSSTGTVAYEQYF

J: TRBJ1-2
V: TRBV4-1
D: -
size: -
DNA: TGCGCCAGCAGCCTCTTTGGGGAGGACCCCCTAGGCTACACCTTC
CDR3: CASSLFGEDPLGYTF

J: TRBJ2-1
V: TRBV5-6
D: TRBD2
size: -
DNA: TGTGCCAGCAGCACGTCCGGAAGGACTAGCGGTTACAATGAGCAGTTCTTC
CDR3: CASSTSGRTSGYNEQFF

J: TRBJ2-7
V: TRBV7-9
D: TRBD2
size: -
DNA: TGTGCCAGCGGCGAGCGGGGTAGGCCCGGGGAGCAGTACTTC
CDR3: CASGERGRPGEQYF

J: TRBJ2-1
V: TRBV20-1
D: -
size: -
DNA: TGCAGTGCTCTTCGCTCTAACGGATACTCCTACAATGAGCAGTTCTTC
CDR3: CSALRSNGYSYNEQFF

J: TRBJ2-1
V: TRBV11-2
D: -
size: many
DNA: TGTGCCAGCAGCTTAGGGGACCGACCCTTTAGGGATGAGCAGTTCTTC
CDR3: CASSLGDRPFRDEQFF

J: TRBJ1-2
V: TRBV7-2
D: -
size: few
DNA: TGTGCCAGCAGCCTTCACACTTCGACCGACTACTATGGCTACACCTTC
CDR3: CASSLHTSTDYYGYTF

J: TRBJ1-1
V: TRBV4-2
D: -
size: -
DNA: TGTGCCAGCAGCCAAGGGAGTAACACTGAAGCTTTCTTT
CDR3: CASSQGSNTEAFF

J: TRBJ2-3
V: TRBV7-2
D: -
size: -
DNA: TGTGCCAGCAGCTACGCCCACACAGATACGCAGTATTTT
CDR3: CASSYAHTDTQYF

J: TRBJ2-2
V: TRBV12-3/TRBV12-4
D: -
size: few
DNA: TGTGCCAGCAGTCTGACTATATTGGGCACCGGGGAGCTGTTTTTT
CDR3: CASSLTILGTGELFF

J: TRBJ1-3
V: TRBV6-1
D: -
size: few
DNA: TGTGCCAGCATCTTGGACAACTCTGGAAACACCATATATTTT
CDR3: CASILDNSGNTIYF

J: TRBJ2-1
V: TRBV7-8
D: -
size: -
DNA: TGTGCCAGCAGCTTAGTTGGCACCGTCAACCCTTTCAATGAGCAGTTCTTC
CDR3: CASSLVGTVNPFNEQFF

J: TRBJ1-1
V: TRBV7-2
D: TRBD1
size: many
DNA: TGTGCCAGCAGCTTAAGGACAGGGCTGGCTGAAGCTTTCTTT
CDR3: CASSLRTGLAEAFF

J: TRBJ2-1
V: TRBV27
D: TRBD2
size: -
DNA: TGTGCCAGCACCCCCGGGACTAGCGGGTCCTCCCACCAGTTCTTC
CDR3: CASTPGTSGSSHQFF

J: TRBJ1-4
V: TRBV7-2
D: TRBD1
size: many
DNA: TGTGCCAGCAGCTTAGCCGGACAGGTTAATGAAAAACTGTTTTTT
CDR3: CASSLAGQVNEKLFF

J: TRBJ2-3
V: TRBV10-2
D: -
size: -
DNA: TGCGCCAGCAGTGTAGGTGCCACAGATACGCAGTATTTT
CDR3: CASSVGATDTQYF

J: TRBJ2-1
V: TRBV7-2
D: -
size: -
DNA: TGTGCCAGCAGCTTTTATAGCTCCTACAATGAGCAGTTCTTC
CDR3: CASSFYSSYNEQFF

J: TRBJ2-1
V: TRBV12-3/TRBV12-4
D: TRBD2
size: few
DNA: TGTGCCAGCAGTTTTGGTGGAACTAGCGGGTCCTCTAATGAGCAGTTCTTC
CDR3: CASSFGGTSGSSNEQFF

J: TRBJ2-1
V: TRBV14
D: TRBD2
size: -
DNA: TGTGCCAGCAGCCATTTACTAGCGGCCAACAATGAGCAGTTCTTC
CDR3: CASSHLLAANNEQFF

J: TRBJ1-4
V: TRBV20-1
D: -
size: -
DNA: TGCAGTGCCCCGCGGATTGATAATGAAAAACTGTTTTTT
CDR3: CSAPRIDNEKLFF

J: TRBJ1-1
V: TRBV20-1
D: -
size: -
DNA: TGCAGTGCTCGACGTAGGGGGGACACTGAAGCTTTCTTT
CDR3: CSARRRGDTEAFF

J: TRBJ1-5
V: TRBV11-2
D: -
size: -
DNA: TGTGCCAGCAGCAAAGAGGGCCAGCCCCAGCATTTT
CDR3: CASSKEGQPQHF

J: TRBJ2-1
V: TRBV7-2
D: -
size: -
DNA: TGTGCCAGCAGCTCTCGGACCGGCGCCGGGGAGCAGTTCTTC
CDR3: CASSSRTGAGEQFF

J: TRBJ1-5
V: TRBV20-1
D: -
size: -
DNA: TGCAGTGCTAGAGTGGGGTACCGCAATCAGCCCCAGCATTTT
CDR3: CSARVGYRNQPQHF

J: TRBJ2-7
V: TRBV5-4
D: -
size: few
DNA: TGTGCCAGCAGCTTTCGCCCCGGCGGGGACGAGCAGTACTTC
CDR3: CASSFRPGGDEQYF

J: TRBJ2-3
V: TRBV7-2
D: TRBD2
size: -
DNA: TGTGCCAGCAGCAAAGCCCGCCGGGGGGGCGATACGCAGTATTTT
CDR3: CASSKARRGGDTQYF

J: TRBJ1-4
V: TRBV7-2
D: -
size: -
DNA: TGTGCCAGCAGCCCCCAGGCGGGGGGTAATGAAAAACTGTTTTTT
CDR3: CASSPQAGGNEKLFF

J: TRBJ1-2
V: TRBV7-2
D: TRBD1
size: many
DNA: TGTGCCAGCAGCGTTACGACAGGGGCCCTTAACTATGGCTACACCTTC
CDR3: CASSVTTGALNYGYTF

J: TRBJ2-7
V: TRBV7-9
D: TRBD1
size: few
DNA: TGTGCCAGCAGCGGCTCGGGACAGGCCGGCTACGAGCAGTACTTC
CDR3: CASSGSGQAGYEQYF

J: TRBJ1-3
V: TRBV12-3/TRBV12-4
D: -
size: many
DNA: TGTGCCAGCAGCTGGGGATCTGGAAACACCATATATTTT
CDR3: CASSWGSGNTIYF

J: TRBJ2-1
V: TRBV6-6
D: TRBD2
size: -
DNA: TGTGCCAGTAAACTAGCGGGGGACATCTACAATGAGCAGTTCTTC
CDR3: CASKLAGDIYNEQFF

J: TRBJ2-7
V: TRBV7-9
D: -
size: few
DNA: TGTGCCAGCAGCCAAGAGTTTGGCGTGAGGTACGAGCAGTACTTC
CDR3: CASSQEFGVRYEQYF

J: TRBJ2-1
V: TRBV18
D: -
size: -
DNA: TGTGCCAGCTCAGTGGGGGGTCTAATCTCCTACAATGAGCAGTTCTTC
CDR3: CASSVGGLISYNEQFF

J: TRBJ1-1
V: TRBV5-1
D: -
size: -
DNA: TGCGCCAGCAGTCCAGGACTGACCGGGGTTAGCACTGAAGCTTTCTTT
CDR3: CASSPGLTGVSTEAFF

J: TRBJ1-5
V: TRBV11-2
D: -
size: -
DNA: TGTGCCAGCAGCCCCCAGGGAGGGGCCCATCAGCCCCAGCATTTT
CDR3: CASSPQGGAHQPQHF

J: TRBJ2-4
V: TRBV23-1
D: -
size: -
DNA: TGCGCCAGCAGTCAGTTAGACAGGCCAAAAAACATTCAGTACTTC
CDR3: CASSQLDRPKNIQYF

J: TRBJ2-7
V: TRBV28
D: -
size: -
DNA: TGTGCCAGCAGCTCTGCGATCTACGAGCAGTACTTC
CDR3: CASSSAIYEQYF

J: TRBJ2-1
V: TRBV19
D: TRBD2
size: few
DNA: TGTGCCAGTACCCTGGGACTAGCACCCTACAATGAGCAGTTCTTC
CDR3: CASTLGLAPYNEQFF

J: TRBJ2-1
V: TRBV6-2/TRBV6-3
D: -
size: -
DNA: TGTGCCAGCAGTTACGGACCCGGGGCCCGCTTCTTC
CDR3: CASSYGPGARFF

J: TRBJ2-5
V: TRBV7-8
D: -
size: -
DNA: TGTGCCAGCAGCTTAGTGGGGGTCCAAGAGACCCAGTACTTC
CDR3: CASSLVGVQETQYF

J: TRBJ2-5
V: TRBV7-2
D: -
size: -
DNA: TGTGCCAGCAGCTTAGATACGGAGGTTGGGGAGGCCCAGTACTTC
CDR3: CASSLDTEVGEAQYF

J: TRBJ2-5
V: TRBV6-2/TRBV6-3
D: -
size: -
DNA: TGTGCCAGCAGGCGGGATCTGGCCCAGTACTTC
CDR3: CASRRDLAQYF

J: TRBJ1-1
V: TRBV24-1
D: -
size: few
DNA: TGTGCCACCAGAAAGAACACTGAAGCTTTCTTT
CDR3: CATRKNTEAFF

J: TRBJ1-1
V: TRBV7-9
D: -
size: few
DNA: TGTGCCAGTGAAAGAGCTAGTCCCACTGAAGCTTTCTTT
CDR3: CASERASPTEAFF

J: TRBJ2-3
V: TRBV19
D: -
size: -
DNA: TGTGCCAGTAGTATAGATCCCGACAGCAACCCTAGCACAGATACGCAGTATTTT
CDR3: CASSIDPDSNPSTDTQYF

J: TRBJ2-7
V: TRBV11-2
D: TRBD2
size: -
DNA: TGTGCCAGCAGCCCGCTGCTACTAGCGGGATCTTCAGCCGGGGAGCAGTACTTC
CDR3: CASSPLLLAGSSAGEQYF

J: TRBJ1-1
V: TRBV5-5
D: TRBD1
size: few
DNA: TGTGCCAGCAGCTTGGCCGGACAGGGGACCACTGAAGCTTTCTTT
CDR3: CASSLAGQGTTEAFF

J: TRBJ2-7
V: TRBV7-6
D: -
size: -
DNA: TGTGCCAGCAGCTTAGCTTTGGACGCCGAGCAGTACTTC
CDR3: CASSLALDAEQYF